This T cell receptor beta chain emerged from a study of cytomegalovirus exposure and HLA in healthy donors. Notes on this clone: No antigen is known for it.

In the PCR, 60 Vbeta and 13 Jbeta primers were used. Clones were sequenced by immunoSEQ multiplex PCR, and TCRdb holds only the in-frame ones, with some missing. This table has 140,000 to 150,000 clones, 60% to 85% appearing once. The length of the CDR3 is 11 residues. CDR1 and CDR2 (germline): MDHEN, SYDVKM. Trimming removed 7 bases at V and 7 bases at J, with 11 bases between. Study-level findings and limits: In a later analysis, DRB1 alleles had the most associated TCRs; HLA-C alleles the fewest.

Specimen: PBMCs. The chain joins TRBV28 to TRBJ2-7; D call uncertain. The sequence was obtained from a woman between 40 and 50 years old in good health and CMV-seropositive. The CDR3 DNA sequence: TGTGCCAGCAAATACGGTTATGAGCAGTACTTC. Translated, it gives CASKYGYEQYF.